The sequence of this T cell receptor beta chain was determined in a study of cytomegalovirus exposure and HLA in healthy donors. Study results and limitations: The study designated 150 to 200 TCR beta chains cytomegalovirus-associated.

From germline, CDR1 is MNHEY and CDR2 SVGAGI. V lost 0 bases and J lost 10; bases outside the gene matches: 3. The CDR3 totals 13 residues. As regards this clone: Its antigen is as yet unknown.

With 60 Vbeta and 13 Jbeta primers, the PCR was carried out. The protocol was immunoSEQ multiplex PCR, while the TCRdb copy is restricted to in-frame clones and leaves out a portion. The sample shows 150,000 to 200,000 clones, approximately 80% of them seen only once. The V and J genes are TRBV6-5 and TRBJ2-1; 7 positions match TRBD1. This TCR derives from a woman in her 30s in good health and CMV-seronegative. Source material: PBMCs. The CDR3: CASSYSTGSEQFF. CDR3 sequence (DNA): TGTGCCAGCAGTTACTCGACAGGGAGCGAGCAGTTCTTC.